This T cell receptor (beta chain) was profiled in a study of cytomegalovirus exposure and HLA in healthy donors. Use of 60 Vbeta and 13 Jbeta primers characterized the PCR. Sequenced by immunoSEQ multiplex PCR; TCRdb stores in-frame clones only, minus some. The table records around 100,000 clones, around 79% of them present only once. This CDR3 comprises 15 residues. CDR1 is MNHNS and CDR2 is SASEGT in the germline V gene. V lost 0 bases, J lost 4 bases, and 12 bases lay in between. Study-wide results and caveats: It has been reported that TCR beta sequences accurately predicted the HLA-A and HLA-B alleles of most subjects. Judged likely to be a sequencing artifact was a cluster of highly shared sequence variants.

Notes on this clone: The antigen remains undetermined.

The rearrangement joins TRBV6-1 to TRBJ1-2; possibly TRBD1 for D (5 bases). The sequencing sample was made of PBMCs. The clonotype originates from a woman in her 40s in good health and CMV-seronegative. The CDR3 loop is CASSEANGGPYGYTF. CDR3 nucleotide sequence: TGTGCCAGCAGTGAAGCTAACGGGGGTCCCTATGGCTACACCTTC.